This is a list of T cell receptor beta chains from one sample in a study of blood T cell repertoires in COVID-19. Sequencing used immunoSEQ multiplex PCR; TCRdb keeps in-frame clones, though not all of them. The data show tens of thousands of clones, with about 84% seen just once and roughly 14% held by the top ten. The sample consisted of peripheral blood. Receptor source: a man aged 50 to 60 with COVID-19, enrolled during active disease. Each CDR3 is given with its conserved first and last residue. D genes are given only for firm matches. Rows may omit the clone size; those that give it use once, few, many or a size class.

CASSPLWTSGGHNEQFF	TGTGCCAGCAGCCCTCTATGGACTAGCGGGGGCCACAATGAGCAGTTCTTC	.	TRBD2	TRBV5-4	TRBJ2-1
CASSQNIGGSYEQYF	TGTGCCAGCAGCCAGAACATAGGCGGCTCCTACGAGCAGTACTTC	.	.	TRBV6-6	TRBJ2-7
CASSETVRNEKLFF	TGTGCCAGTAGTGAGACAGTCCGAAATGAAAAACTGTTTTTT	.	.	TRBV19	TRBJ1-4
CASRRGSGEKLFF	TGTGCCAGTAGGAGAGGGAGTGGAGAAAAACTGTTTTTT	few	.	TRBV12-3/TRBV12-4	TRBJ1-4
CASSSTGVSYEQYF	TGTGCCAGCAGCTCGACAGGGGTTTCCTACGAGCAGTACTTC	.	TRBD1	TRBV11-2	TRBJ2-7
CASSLEQSPGELFF	TGTGCCAGCAGCTTGGAACAGAGTCCCGGGGAGCTGTTTTTT	once	.	TRBV5-8	TRBJ2-2
CASSSRGGTGRQETQYF	TGTGCCAGCAGCTCCCGAGGTGGGACAGGGCGTCAAGAGACCCAGTACTTC	.	TRBD1	TRBV7-2	TRBJ2-5
CASSRETGVNGANVLTF	TGCGCCAGCAGCAGAGAGACAGGAGTCAATGGGGCCAACGTCCTGACTTTC	.	.	TRBV5-1	TRBJ2-6
CASSSDRYSNQPQHF	TGTGCCAGCAGTTCCGACAGATATAGCAATCAGCCCCAGCATTTT	.	.	TRBV28	TRBJ1-5
CASSKGQINIQYF	TGTGCCAGCAGCAAGGGACAGATAAACATTCAGTACTTC	.	TRBD1	TRBV7-2	TRBJ2-4
CASSPRTGVTGELFF	TGTGCCAGCAGCCCGAGGACAGGGGTGACCGGGGAGCTGTTTTTT	.	TRBD1	TRBV7-3	TRBJ2-2
CASTPPSGGANTGELFF	TGTGCCAGCACCCCTCCTAGCGGGGGGGCTAACACCGGGGAGCTGTTTTTT	.	TRBD2	TRBV2	TRBJ2-2
CASRWDRAPNQPQHF	TGTGCCAGTAGATGGGACAGGGCCCCTAATCAGCCCCAGCATTTT	.	TRBD1	TRBV19	TRBJ1-5
CASNMDRGNNYGYTF	TGCGCCAGCAACATGGACAGGGGGAATAACTATGGCTACACCTTC	once	TRBD1	TRBV4-3	TRBJ1-2
CASTLTGRETEAFF	TGTGCCAGCACCCTAACAGGGAGGGAGACTGAAGCTTTCTTT	.	.	TRBV27	TRBJ1-1
CASSDGPGQGGTGELFF	TGTGCCAGCAGCGATGGGCCGGGACAGGGAGGCACCGGGGAGCTGTTTTTT	.	TRBD1	TRBV9	TRBJ2-2
CASSELVTGTYEQYF	TGTGCCAGCAGTGAATTGGTGACAGGGACCTACGAGCAGTACTTC	.	TRBD1	TRBV6-1	TRBJ2-7
CASSGETGSGNQPQHF	TGTGCCAGCAGCGGAGAGACAGGGAGCGGCAATCAGCCCCAGCATTTT	.	TRBD1	TRBV7-9	TRBJ1-5
CASSSGTDYSNQPQHF	TGTGCCAGCAGCAGTGGGACAGATTATAGCAATCAGCCCCAGCATTTT	once	TRBD1	TRBV5-5	TRBJ1-5
CASSLTGYSDNEQYF	TGTGCCAGCAGTTTAACCGGGTACTCCGATAACGAGCAGTACTTC	.	.	TRBV6-6	TRBJ2-7
CASSTLTSGAHETQYF	TGTGCCAGCAGCACACTCACGTCAGGGGCCCACGAGACCCAGTACTTC	.	.	TRBV5-6	TRBJ2-5
CASSLQGAKNTEAFF	TGCGCCAGCAGCTTGCAGGGGGCTAAGAACACTGAAGCTTTCTTT	.	TRBD1	TRBV5-1	TRBJ1-1
CASGLSQDSSLTGELFF	TGTGCTAGTGGTTTGTCCCAGGACAGTTCCCTCACCGGGGAGCTGTTTTTT	.	.	TRBV12-5	TRBJ2-2
CASSLAVTGPQETQYF	TGTGCCAGCAGCTTAGCGGTAACAGGGCCTCAAGAGACCCAGTACTTC	.	.	TRBV7-9	TRBJ2-5
CASPSWGTGNRSYEQYF	TGCGCCAGCCCTAGCTGGGGGACAGGGAACAGATCCTACGAGCAGTACTTC	.	TRBD1	TRBV10-2	TRBJ2-7
CASGRDSVTGELFF	TGCGCCAGCGGACGGGACAGCGTTACCGGGGAGCTGTTTTTT	.	TRBD1	TRBV5-1	TRBJ2-2
CASSRGTSASYEQYF	TGTGCCAGCAGCCGGGGGACTAGCGCCTCCTACGAGCAGTACTTC	.	TRBD2	TRBV3-1/TRBV3-2	TRBJ2-7
CASRTSGGISYEQYF	TGTGCCAGCAGGACTAGCGGGGGGATTTCCTACGAGCAGTACTTC	.	TRBD2	TRBV6-5	TRBJ2-7
CASSQAESGGPSDTQYF	TGCGCCAGCAGCCAAGCTGAAAGCGGGGGGCCTTCAGATACGCAGTATTTT	.	TRBD2	TRBV4-1	TRBJ2-3
CASDNRGLGYGYTF	TGTGCCAGTGATAACAGGGGGCTAGGATATGGCTACACCTTC	.	TRBD1	TRBV2	TRBJ1-2
CASSDRGGQNTGELFF	TGTGCCAGCAGCGATCGCGGGGGGCAGAACACCGGGGAGCTGTTTTTT	.	TRBD2	TRBV7-9	TRBJ2-2
CASSPDISGNTIYF	TGTGCCAGCAGCCCCGACATCTCTGGAAACACCATATATTTT	many	.	TRBV7-9	TRBJ1-3
CASSFRQGSSYEQYF	TGTGCCAGCAGCTTCCGACAGGGTAGTTCCTACGAGCAGTACTTC	.	TRBD1	TRBV5-4	TRBJ2-7
CASSPSPNNYEQYF	TGCGCCAGCAGCCCGTCCCCGAACAACTACGAGCAGTACTTC	.	.	TRBV5-1	TRBJ2-7
CASSLSGGFGNQPQHF	TGTGCCAGCAGTTTATCGGGGGGTTTTGGCAATCAGCCCCAGCATTTT	.	.	TRBV27	TRBJ1-5
CASSYEDSNLNTEAFF	TGTGCCAGCAGTTACGAAGACAGCAACTTGAACACTGAAGCTTTCTTT	.	.	TRBV6-2/TRBV6-3	TRBJ1-1
CASSQVETSGTRNTGELFF	TGTGCCAGCAGCCAAGTAGAAACCTCCGGGACTAGAAACACCGGGGAGCTGTTTTTT	.	TRBD2	TRBV3-1/TRBV3-2	TRBJ2-2
CASSFISGTDFNTEAFF	TGCGCCAGCAGCTTTATTTCCGGGACAGACTTCAACACTGAAGCTTTCTTT	.	TRBD1	TRBV5-1	TRBJ1-1
CASSFSTGWTGELFF	TGTGCCAGCAGCTTCTCGACAGGGTGGACCGGGGAGCTGTTTTTT	.	TRBD1	TRBV5-4	TRBJ2-2
CATSSPPREPKNIQYF	TGTGCCACCAGCAGCCCGCCCAGGGAACCCAAAAACATTCAGTACTTC	.	.	TRBV15	TRBJ2-4
CASRITRLGKQYF	TGTGCCAGCAGGATCACTAGACTCGGAAAGCAGTACTTC	.	.	TRBV2	TRBJ2-7
CASVQQGSEDTQYF	TGTGCTAGTGTGCAACAGGGGAGTGAAGATACGCAGTATTTT	.	TRBD1	TRBV12-5	TRBJ2-3
CAISEVREIGQGDGYTF	TGTGCCATCAGTGAAGTCCGGGAAATCGGACAGGGAGATGGCTACACCTTC	.	TRBD1	TRBV10-3	TRBJ1-2
CASSFSNEQFF	TGTGCCAGCAGCTTCTCCAATGAGCAGTTCTTC	.	.	TRBV11-2	TRBJ2-1